This TCR beta chain was captured by sequencing in a study of blood T cell repertoires in COVID-19. In the authors' methods: Reference gene primer amplification gave nucleated cell count estimates. Clones were read by immunoSEQ multiplex PCR, and TCRdb kept only the in-frame ones, dropping some. That table gives V, J and clone size, and the DNA gave D and trimming. Of about 230,000 clones listed, approximately 81% are singletons. The CDR3 consists of 13 residues. Germline V gene sequence: CDR1 MNHEY, CDR2 SVGAGI. V shed 7 bases and J 6 bases; nucleotides not matched to a gene: 7. Source material: peripheral blood. This chain connects TRBV6-5 to TRBJ1-2, with TRBD1 matching over 8 bases. The sequence was collected from a man between 35 and 55 years old with acute or convalescent COVID-19. In DNA form, the CDR3 reads TGTGCCAGCACGCGGCAGGGGGCTGATGGCTACACCTTC. Protein: CASTRQGADGYTF.